This is a list of T cell receptor beta chains from one sample in a study of blood T cell repertoires in COVID-19. Clones were sequenced by immunoSEQ multiplex PCR, and TCRdb holds only the in-frame ones, with some missing. The sample holds about 80,000 clones; roughly 78% are singletons and the top ten take 20% to 25%. Sequenced material: peripheral blood. The receptors come from a human donor in a cohort sampled during active COVID-19. CDR3s include the opening cysteine and the closing phenylalanine or tryptophan. A D gene is named only where the DNA matches it firmly. Where a row states a size, it is once, few, many or the class of an expanded clone; other rows omit it.

v_call	j_call	d_call	clone_size	cdr3_nt	cdr3_aa
TRBV7-9	TRBJ1-3	TRBD1	NA	TGTGCCAGCAGCTCGTACCGGGACAGGGTCGGGGGTTTATATTTT	CASSSYRDRVGGLYF
TRBV28	TRBJ2-5	NA	NA	TGTGCCAGCAGCCCCCCCCCGTCAGAGACCCAGTACTTC	CASSPPPSETQYF
TRBV19	TRBJ1-5	TRBD1	NA	TGTGCCAGTAGGAAGGACAGGAGGAGCAATCAGCCCCAGCATTTT	CASRKDRRSNQPQHF
TRBV6-1	TRBJ2-7	NA	NA	TGTGCCAGCAGTGAAGCGGGCAGGGTATCCTACGAGCAGTACTTC	CASSEAGRVSYEQYF
TRBV4-2	TRBJ2-2	TRBD1	NA	TGTGCCAGCAGCCAAGTTGACAGGGGGGCCGGGGAGCTGTTTTTT	CASSQVDRGAGELFF
TRBV14	TRBJ1-6	NA	NA	TGTGCCAGCAGCCGTTTAGGAGAGACAGCGAATTCACCCCTCCACTTT	CASSRLGETANSPLHF
TRBV10-2	TRBJ2-3	NA	once	TGCGCCAGCAGTGATAGGACGGCGGGAGATACGCAGTATTTT	CASSDRTAGDTQYF
TRBV6-2/TRBV6-3	TRBJ1-5	NA	NA	TGTGCCAGCAGTTACTTGGGGGGAAATCAGCCCCAGCATTTT	CASSYLGGNQPQHF
TRBV5-6	TRBJ1-5	NA	NA	TGTGCCAGCAGCTTGGGTCAGATAAATCAGCCCCAGCATTTT	CASSLGQINQPQHF
TRBV11-3	TRBJ2-2	NA	NA	TGTGCCAGCAGAAACGGCGGGGAGCTGTTTTTT	CASRNGGELFF
TRBV27	TRBJ2-5	TRBD1	NA	TGTGCCAGCAGTAGGACAGGGGGAGAGACCCAGTACTTC	CASSRTGGETQYF
TRBV6-2/TRBV6-3	TRBJ2-5	NA	NA	TGTGCCAGCAGTTACTTGCGGCGCGAGACCCAGTACTTC	CASSYLRRETQYF
TRBV5-8	TRBJ2-3	TRBD1	once	TGTGCCAGCAGCGCTCGACAGGGGAACACAGATACGCAGTATTTT	CASSARQGNTDTQYF
TRBV7-8	TRBJ1-4	NA	NA	TGTGCCAGCAGCTTAGTGCCTTCGAACGCGAATGAAAAACTGTTTTTT	CASSLVPSNANEKLFF
TRBV5-1	TRBJ2-2	NA	NA	TGCGCCAGCAGCCCAAACACCGGGGAGCTGTTTTTT	CASSPNTGELFF
TRBV6-5	TRBJ2-3	TRBD2	once	TGTGCCAGCAGTTTGCCCGGGACTAGTGGTGTTACGCAGTATTTT	CASSLPGTSGVTQYF
TRBV14	TRBJ2-1	NA	once	TGTGCCAGCAGCCAAGAGGGCAGGGGGGTTCCCTACAATGAGCAGTTCTTC	CASSQEGRGVPYNEQFF
TRBV15	TRBJ2-1	TRBD1	NA	TGTGCCACCAGCCGAGGGACAGGGGGCTTAAATGAGCAGTTCTTC	CATSRGTGGLNEQFF
TRBV9	TRBJ1-3	NA	NA	TGTGCCAGCAGCGTAGCCCACGGAGGTGGAAACACCATATATTTT	CASSVAHGGGNTIYF
TRBV19	TRBJ1-5	NA	NA	TGTGCCAGTAGTAAGAGACGTACAGGTGACAATCAGCCCCAGCATTTT	CASSKRRTGDNQPQHF
TRBV5-1	TRBJ2-6	TRBD1	NA	TGCGCCAGCAGCTTGGCCAGGGGGACAGGGCCTTCTGGGGCCAACGTCCTGACTTTC	CASSLARGTGPSGANVLTF
TRBV15	TRBJ2-7	TRBD1	NA	TGTGCCACCAGCAGAGACAGGGGGTCGGTCTACGAGCAGTACTTC	CATSRDRGSVYEQYF
TRBV18	TRBJ2-2	NA	NA	TGTGCCAGCTCACCAGGTGCAGCCGGGGAGCTGTTTTTT	CASSPGAAGELFF
TRBV2	TRBJ2-2	TRBD2	NA	TGTGCCAGCAGCAATAGCGGGGGTTTAGCCGGGGAGCTGTTTTTT	CASSNSGGLAGELFF
TRBV6-5	TRBJ2-7	NA	NA	TGTGCCAGCAGTTTGGCCACCGGGTATTACGAGCAGTACTTC	CASSLATGYYEQYF
TRBV19	TRBJ2-7	NA	NA	TGTGCCAGTAGTATCGGGGGTACCCTCCTCTCCTACGAGCAGTACTTC	CASSIGGTLLSYEQYF
TRBV5-8	TRBJ1-4	NA	NA	TGTGCCAGCAGCTCCGGGACTGCTAATGAAAAACTGTTTTTT	CASSSGTANEKLFF
TRBV5-1	TRBJ2-3	TRBD1	NA	TGCGCCAGCACCCGGGACAGGGCCCCAGATACGCAGTATTTT	CASTRDRAPDTQYF
TRBV6-4	TRBJ2-3	TRBD2	NA	TGTGCCACCCGGGAGGGCGGTAGCACAGATACGCAGTATTTT	CATREGGSTDTQYF
TRBV2	TRBJ2-3	NA	few	TGTGCCAGCATTTACACAGATACGCAGTATTTT	CASIYTDTQYF
TRBV11-2	TRBJ1-3	TRBD1	NA	TGTGCCAGCAGCTCCCAAGCCAGGGGGGCTGGAAACACCATATATTTT	CASSSQARGAGNTIYF
TRBV27	TRBJ2-7	TRBD1	once	TGTGCCAGCAGTGACTATCCGGGACAGGGCTACGAGCAGTACTTC	CASSDYPGQGYEQYF
TRBV24-1	TRBJ2-1	TRBD2	NA	TGTGCCACCAGTGATTTGTCTAGCGGGGGGGTTGATGAGCAGTTCTTC	CATSDLSSGGVDEQFF
TRBV10-3	TRBJ2-5	NA	NA	TGTGCCATCAGTGAGTGGCGGAGTGAGACCCAGTACTTC	CAISEWRSETQYF
TRBV14	TRBJ2-1	TRBD2	NA	TGTGCCAGCAGCCGAGTCGGACTAGCGGGTATCAATGAGCAGTTCTTC	CASSRVGLAGINEQFF
TRBV27	TRBJ2-2	TRBD2	NA	TGTGCCAGCAGACTAGCGGGGGGAACCGGGGAGCTGTTTTTT	CASRLAGGTGELFF
TRBV19	TRBJ1-5	NA	NA	TGTGCCAGTAGTATACAGGACTGGACCTATAGCAATCAGCCCCAGCATTTT	CASSIQDWTYSNQPQHF
TRBV3-1/TRBV3-2	TRBJ2-1	NA	NA	TGTGCCAGCAGCCAAGTCGCTAATTCCAATGAGCAGTTCTTC	CASSQVANSNEQFF
TRBV7-2	TRBJ1-1	NA	NA	TGTGCCAGCAGCTTAGTGGGCAGAGAGCTAAACAAAGCTTTCTTT	CASSLVGRELNKAFF
TRBV4-1	TRBJ2-1	NA	few	TGCGCCAGCAGTCGGAGGGCCGACAATGAGCAGTTCTTC	CASSRRADNEQFF
TRBV14	TRBJ2-5	TRBD2	NA	TGTGCCAGCAGCCCCCAGCCGGGACTAGCGGGGGGGCGGGGGACCCAGTACTTC	CASSPQPGLAGGRGTQYF
TRBV28	TRBJ2-5	NA	NA	TGTGCCAGCAGTACCCGACAGTCCCAAGAGACCCAGTACTTC	CASSTRQSQETQYF
TRBV5-1	TRBJ1-4	NA	NA	TGCGCCAGCAGCACCGGACACACAACTAATGAAAAACTGTTTTTT	CASSTGHTTNEKLFF
TRBV5-4	TRBJ1-1	NA	NA	TGTGCCAGCAGCTCCCTATCAGGGGCTATCGCTGAAGCTTTCTTT	CASSSLSGAIAEAFF
TRBV19	TRBJ2-7	TRBD1	many	TGTGCCAGTAGTATCCGTAGACAGGGGGTAGGCGAGCAGTACTTC	CASSIRRQGVGEQYF
TRBV5-6	TRBJ1-6	NA	once	TGTGCCAGCAGCTTGGATTGGGGCAGGGAAGATTCACCCCTCCACTTT	CASSLDWGREDSPLHF
TRBV18	TRBJ1-2	TRBD1	NA	TGTGCCAGCTCACCGGGGGACAGGCTCTATGGCTACACCTTC	CASSPGDRLYGYTF
TRBV6-1	TRBJ1-1	TRBD1	once	TGTGCCAGCAGTTCGACAGGGTCCAACACTGAAGCTTTCTTT	CASSSTGSNTEAFF